This T cell receptor (beta chain) stems from a study of blood T cells in healthy people across ages. For the second PCR, which ran for about 6 to 11 cycles, a sample-barcoded 5' primer and a J-beta primer mix were used. Via MiXCR, TCRdb re-called the 5' RACE reads, giving one row per CDR3 protein. The table records 580,000 or so distinct CDR3 sequences, around half of them present only once. CDR3 length equals 16 residues. Germline CDR1 reads ENHRY; CDR2 reads SYGVKD. The J gene is TRBJ2-7, the V gene TRBV10-3, with 9 bases lining up with TRBD2. The end of the DNA is better explained by TRBJ2-5, so the J call may be wrong. This clonotype originated in a man older than 75 in good health. Sequencing was done on a sample of blood. In DNA form, the CDR3 reads TGTGCCATCAGTGAGGGGGCTAGCGGGGAACAAGAGACCCAGTACTTC. It yields the protein CAISEGASGEQETQYF.